One T cell receptor beta chain is described in this entry. The target antigen is unknown. The source of the sample is a study of T cells in tuberculosis. Turning to the study itself: In South Africa, adults with active tuberculosis were compared with IGRA-negative and latently infected IGRA-positive adolescents.

General study findings and limits: GEM motif frequencies gave over 55% accuracy; the GMM repertoire gave about 90%.

The table came from immunoSEQ multiplex PCR; TCRdb's copy has only in-frame clones and leaves some out. This table has 25,000 to 35,000 clones, roughly 94% appearing once. The CDR3 is 16 residues long. The V end was cut by 5 bases, the J end by 3 bases, with 17 bases between. Per germline, CDR1 SGHVS and CDR2 FQNEAQ. The time point denotes: new active TB diagnosis, blood taken before or within 7 days of starting treatment. Included patients were adults of at least 18, HIV-seronegative, South African. Unsorted cryopreserved PBMC were sequenced, averaging around 100,000 T cells per clinical donor. The genes are TRBV7-8 and TRBJ1-5, with D maybe TRBD1 (6 bases). The origin of this receptor is an adult with tuberculosis. Sequencing was performed on PBMCs, taken at tuberculosis diagnosis. The CDR3: CASSLPAGQHNQPQHF. CDR3 nucleotide sequence: TGTGCCAGCAGCCTACCCGCCGGACAGCACAATCAGCCCCAGCATTTT.